Listed here are 16 T cell receptor beta chains from one sample, sequenced in a study of cytomegalovirus exposure and HLA in healthy donors. Sequencing used immunoSEQ multiplex PCR; TCRdb keeps in-frame clones, though not all of them. This table holds more than 300,000 clones, roughly 90% found once. Input material: PBMCs. All receptors come from a woman between 18 and 30 years old in good health and CMV-seronegative.

The J gene is TRBJ1-3, the V gene TRBV6-6; D is unresolved. The V gene lost 4 bases and the J gene lost 0 bases, with 7 bases spanning the gap. Germline loops: CDR1 MNHNY, CDR2 SVGAGI (reference sequence). The CDR3 is 14 amino acids. CDR3 nucleotide sequence: TGTGCCAGCAGTTTTTCGGGCTCTGGAAACACCATATATTTT. Its translation: CASSFSGSGNTIYF.

The genes are TRBV5-6 and TRBJ2-7, with TRBD2 matching over 7 bases. Trimming cost V 3 bases and J 4 bases; bases outside gene matches: 13. The CDR3 consists of 16 residues. The germline V gene encodes CDR1 SGHDT and CDR2 YYEEEE. The CDR3 bases are TGTGCCAGCAGCTCCCTCCTCGCGGGAGACCCTTACGAGCAGTACTTC. It translates to CASSSLLAGDPYEQYF.

This chain links TRBV6-5 with TRBJ1-5; the match to TRBD1 covers 7 bases. There are 14 residues in the CDR3. Unmatched junction bases numbered 7, after V lost 11 bases and J lost 0 bases. CDR1 and CDR2 from the germline V gene are MNHEY and SVGAGI. The CDR3 loop reads CASYRGVSNQPQHF. The CDR3 DNA follows: TGTGCCTCTTACAGGGGCGTTAGCAATCAGCCCCAGCATTTT.

The genes are TRBV7-9 and TRBJ1-5, with a tentative D call TRBD1 (5 bases). The CDR3 extends over 14 amino acids. Germline lookup yields CDR1 SEHNR and CDR2 FQNEAQ (reference sequence). Trimming took off 1 base at V and 8 bases at J, with 12 bases between the two ends. The CDR3 loop reads CASSLEGWGEPQHF. CDR3 sequence (DNA): TGTGCCAGCAGCTTAGAGGGGTGGGGTGAGCCCCAGCATTTT.

The chain links TRBV9 to TRBJ2-7; 13 bases fit TRBD2. Unmatched junction bases numbered 16, after V lost 0 bases and J lost 4 bases. Germline V lookup: CDR1 SGDLS, CDR2 YYNGEE. CDR3 size: 20 residues. Written as DNA, the CDR3 is TGTGCCAGCAGCGTAGCTACGGGGACTAGCGGGATTATAAACCCATACGAGCAGTACTTC. Amino acid sequence: CASSVATGTSGIINPYEQYF.

This chain joins TRBV5-4 and TRBJ2-7; D is undetermined. The CDR3 totals 14 residues. V lost 4 bases and J lost 1, with 12 bases in between. Germline CDR1 and CDR2: SGHNT and YYREEE (reference sequence). In DNA, the CDR3 is TGTGCCAGCAGCACGGAGCCGGATTCCTACGAGCAGTACTTC. This codes for CASSTEPDSYEQYF. Supplemented by reference TRBV5-4 and TRBJ2-7, the full variable domain reads ETGVTQSPTHLIKTRGQQVTLRCSSQSGHNTVSWYQQALGQGPQFIFQYYREEENGRGNFPPRFSGLQFPNYSSELNVNALELDDSALYLCASSTEPDSYEQYFGPGTRLTVT.

This chain links TRBV2 with TRBJ1-2, with D perhaps matching TRBD1 (5 bases). The germline V gene has CDR1 SNHLY and CDR2 FYNNEI. V lost 8 bases and J 0 bases, leaving 10 bases between the germline ends. The CDR3 totals 13 residues. CDR3 bases: TGTGCCAGCCTGGGGCTCACTAACTATGGCTACACCTTC. Amino acids: CASLGLTNYGYTF.

This chain links TRBV5-1 with TRBJ1-4; TRBD1 is a possible D gene (5 bases). The CDR3 loop spans 14 amino acids. The germline V gene has CDR1 SGHRS and CDR2 YFSETQ. V lost 4 bases and J lost 8, with 15 bases in between. The CDR3 DNA reads TGCGCCAGCAGCCCGACAGTAGCAAAGGAAAAACTGTTTTTT. Encoded protein: CASSPTVAKEKLFF.

The chain uses TRBV4-2 and TRBJ2-7; 13 bases map to TRBD2. This CDR3 comprises 17 residues. V dropped 1 base and J dropped 3; count of bases not matched to a gene: 6. The germline gives CDR1 LGHNA, CDR2 YNFKEQ. CDR3 amino acids: CASSQGTGTSGIYEQYF. DNA of the CDR3: TGTGCCAGCAGCCAAGGCACCGGGACTAGCGGGATCTACGAGCAGTACTTC.

The chain joins TRBV28 to TRBJ1-1, with 7 nucleotides matching TRBD1. The CDR3 is 14 amino acids. J gave up 1 base and V 6 bases, and 5 bases lay outside the gene matches. Germline V gene lookup returns CDR1 MDHEN and CDR2 SYDVKM. CDR3 amino acids: CASRRDRANTEAFF. CDR3 nucleotides: TGTGCCAGCAGAAGAGACAGGGCGAACACTGAAGCTTTCTTT.

The chain employs TRBV9 and TRBJ1-1; a weak D match, TRBD1 (5 bases). The germline V and J ends were trimmed by 0 bases and 0 bases, with 9 bases remaining between them. The CDR3 has 15 amino acids. The germline CDR1 and CDR2 sequences are SGDLS and YYNGEE. In DNA, the CDR3 is TGTGCCAGCAGCGTAGGGTCAGGGCTGAACACTGAAGCTTTCTTT. The encoded protein is CASSVGSGLNTEAFF.

The table lists this clone with a count of one. Other DNA variants within this sample encode the same CDR3. The rearrangement joins TRBV5-1 to TRBJ2-1; a weak D match, TRBD2 (5 bases). The germline V gene has CDR1 SGHRS and CDR2 YFSETQ. This CDR3 has 15 amino acids. Trimming took off 0 bases at V and 0 bases at J, with 7 bases between the two ends. The CDR3 region is CASSLGGSSYNEQFF. The CDR3 DNA reads TGCGCCAGCAGCTTGGGAGGGAGCTCCTACAATGAGCAGTTCTTC.

J is TRBJ2-2 and V is TRBV7-2; 11 nucleotides align to TRBD2. The germline V gene has CDR1 SGHTA and CDR2 FQGNSA. V lost 0 bases and J lost 4; bases outside the gene matches: 4. The CDR3 totals 17 residues. As DNA, the CDR3 is TGTGCCAGCAGCTTAGCTAGCGGGAGGGCCGGCACCGGGGAGCTGTTTTTT. Translation: CASSLASGRAGTGELFF.

This clone was seen more than once but under ten times. The chain employs TRBV2 and TRBJ1-1; 7 bases are shared with TRBD1. CDR3 length equals 15 residues. CDR1 and CDR2 (germline): SNHLY, FYNNEI. After removal of 4 bases from V and 8 bases from J, the junction contained 13 bases not matched to a gene. Written as DNA, the CDR3 is TGTGCCAGCAGTGCTTCTCGGGCAGGGGGGACCGAAGCTTTCTTT. Protein sequence: CASSASRAGGTEAFF.

The rearrangement links TRBV5-1 to TRBJ2-7, with TRBD2 matching over 14 bases. V shed 4 bases, J shed 4 bases, and the junction held 7 bases outside the gene matches. CDR1 and CDR2 (germline): SGHRS, YFSETQ. The CDR3 has 16 amino acids. The CDR3 is CASSVGLAGAFYEQYF. The CDR3 nucleotides are TGCGCCAGCAGCGTGGGACTAGCGGGAGCCTTTTACGAGCAGTACTTC.

This sequence joins TRBV27 and TRBJ1-5, with 9 bases identical to TRBD1. Trimming took 5 bases from V and 0 from J; bases not matched to a gene: 5. The germline V gene has CDR1 MNHEY and CDR2 SMNVEV (reference sequence). The CDR3 loop spans 16 amino acids. CDR3 sequence: CASSPGTGTSNQPQHF. The DNA for the CDR3 is TGTGCCAGCAGTCCCGGGACAGGGACTAGCAATCAGCCCCAGCATTTT.